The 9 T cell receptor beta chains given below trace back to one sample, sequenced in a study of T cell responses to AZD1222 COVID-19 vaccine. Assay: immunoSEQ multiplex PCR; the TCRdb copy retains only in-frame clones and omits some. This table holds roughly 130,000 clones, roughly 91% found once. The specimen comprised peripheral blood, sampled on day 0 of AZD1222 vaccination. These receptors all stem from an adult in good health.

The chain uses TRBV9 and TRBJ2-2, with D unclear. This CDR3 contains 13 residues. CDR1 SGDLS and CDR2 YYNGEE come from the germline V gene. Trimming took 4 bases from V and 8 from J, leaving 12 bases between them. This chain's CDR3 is CASSPMGRGELFF. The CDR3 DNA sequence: TGTGCCAGCAGCCCGATGGGTAGGGGGGAGCTGTTTTTT.

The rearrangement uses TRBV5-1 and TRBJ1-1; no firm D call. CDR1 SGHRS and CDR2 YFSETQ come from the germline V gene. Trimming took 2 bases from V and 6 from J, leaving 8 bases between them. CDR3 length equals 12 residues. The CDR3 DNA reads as TGCGCCAGCAGCTTCGAGGGCCCTGAAGCTTTCTTT. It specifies CASSFEGPEAFF. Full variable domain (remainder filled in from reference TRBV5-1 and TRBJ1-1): KAGVTQTPRYLIKTRGQQVTLSCSPISGHRSVSWYQQTPGQGLQFLFEYFSETQRNKGNFPGRFSGRQFSNSRSEMNVSTLELGDSALYLCASSFEGPEAFFGQGTRLTVV.

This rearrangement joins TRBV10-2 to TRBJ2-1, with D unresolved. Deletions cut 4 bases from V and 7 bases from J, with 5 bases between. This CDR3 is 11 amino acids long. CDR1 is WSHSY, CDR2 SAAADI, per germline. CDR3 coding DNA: TGCGCCAGCAGTGTCAGAAATGAGCAGTTCTTC. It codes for CASSVRNEQFF.

CDR3 sequence reads: CASSLFSAGPYEQYF. The CDR3 nucleotides read TGTGCCAGCAGCTTATTCTCGGCAGGCCCCTACGAGCAGTACTTC. The chain joins TRBV13 to TRBJ2-7; D gene ambiguous. The CDR3 has 15 residues. Trimming took off 2 bases at V and 2 bases at J, with 13 bases between the two ends. The germline V gene encodes CDR1 PRHDT and CDR2 FYEKMQ (reference sequence).

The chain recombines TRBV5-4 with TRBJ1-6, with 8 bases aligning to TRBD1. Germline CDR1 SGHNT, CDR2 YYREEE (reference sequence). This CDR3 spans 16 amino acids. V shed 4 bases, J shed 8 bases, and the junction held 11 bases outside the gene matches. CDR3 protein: CASSGTGQGVDSPLHF. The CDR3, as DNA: TGTGCCAGCAGCGGGACCGGACAGGGTGTAGATTCACCCCTCCACTTT.

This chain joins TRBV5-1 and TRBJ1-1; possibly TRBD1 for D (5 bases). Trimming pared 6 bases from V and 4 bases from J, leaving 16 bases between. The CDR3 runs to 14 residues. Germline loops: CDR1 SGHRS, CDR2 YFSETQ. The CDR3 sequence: CASTLIPRGTEAFF. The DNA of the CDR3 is TGCGCCAGCACCCTCATCCCGAGGGGCACTGAAGCTTTCTTT. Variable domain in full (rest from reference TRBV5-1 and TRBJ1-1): KAGVTQTPRYLIKTRGQQVTLSCSPISGHRSVSWYQQTPGQGLQFLFEYFSETQRNKGNFPGRFSGRQFSNSRSEMNVSTLELGDSALYLCASTLIPRGTEAFFGQGTRLTVV.

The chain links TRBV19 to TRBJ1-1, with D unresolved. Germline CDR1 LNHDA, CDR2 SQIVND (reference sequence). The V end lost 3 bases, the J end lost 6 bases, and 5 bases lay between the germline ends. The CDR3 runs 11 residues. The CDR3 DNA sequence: TGTGCCAGTAGTATGCGGGCTGAAGCTTTCTTT. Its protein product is CASSMRAEAFF.

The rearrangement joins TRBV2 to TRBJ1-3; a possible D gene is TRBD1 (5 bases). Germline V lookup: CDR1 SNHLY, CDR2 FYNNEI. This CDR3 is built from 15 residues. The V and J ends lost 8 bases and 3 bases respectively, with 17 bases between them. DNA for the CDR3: TGTGCCAGCTCTTGGGGGGGGATAGATGGAAACACCATATATTTT. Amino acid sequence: CASSWGGIDGNTIYF. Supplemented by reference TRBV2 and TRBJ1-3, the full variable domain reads EPEVTQTPSHQVTQMGQEVILRCVPISNHLYFYWYRQILGQKVEFLVSFYNNEISEKSEIFDDQFSVERPDGSNFTLKIRSTKLEDSAMYFCASSWGGIDGNTIYFGEGSWLTVV.

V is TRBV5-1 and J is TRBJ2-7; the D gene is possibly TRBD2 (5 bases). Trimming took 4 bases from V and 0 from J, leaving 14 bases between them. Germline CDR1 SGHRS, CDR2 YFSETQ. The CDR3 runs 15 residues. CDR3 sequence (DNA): TGCGCCAGCAGCGATGCGGGTCTGAGCTCCTACGAGCAGTACTTC. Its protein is CASSDAGLSSYEQYF.